Here is one T cell receptor (beta chain) with its context. The data stem from a study of OX40 agonist ivuxolimab in advanced cancers. J lost 0 bases, V lost 3 bases, and 1 base had no gene match. The CDR3 length is 15 residues. The germline V gene has CDR1 WNHNN and CDR2 SYGVQD (reference sequence). Clones were read by immunoSEQ multiplex PCR, and TCRdb kept only the in-frame ones, dropping some. The table has under 60,000 clones, 94% seen once. V usage is TRBV10-1 and J usage is TRBJ2-1, with 8 nucleotides matching TRBD2. This specimen consisted of CD4+ or CD8+ T cells sorted from blood, obtained in a trial of the OX40 agonist ivuxolimab. This TCR derives from an adult with an advanced solid tumor such as melanoma, head and neck, liver or kidney cancer. The CDR3: CASSESGSSYNEQFF. In DNA, the CDR3 is TGCGCCAGCAGTGAAAGCGGGAGCTCCTACAATGAGCAGTTCTTC.